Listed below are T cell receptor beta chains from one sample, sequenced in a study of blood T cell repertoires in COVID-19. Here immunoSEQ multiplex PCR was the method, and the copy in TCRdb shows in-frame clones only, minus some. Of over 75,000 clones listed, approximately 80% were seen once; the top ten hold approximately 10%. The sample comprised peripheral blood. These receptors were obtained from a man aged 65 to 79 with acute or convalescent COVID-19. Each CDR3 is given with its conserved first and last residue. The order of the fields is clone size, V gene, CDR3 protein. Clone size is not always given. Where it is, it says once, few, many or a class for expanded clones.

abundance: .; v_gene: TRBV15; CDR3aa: CATSNRDSSPLHF
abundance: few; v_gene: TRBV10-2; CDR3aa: CASSEEGAPDGYTF
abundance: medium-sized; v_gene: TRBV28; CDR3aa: CASSTPGEKLFF
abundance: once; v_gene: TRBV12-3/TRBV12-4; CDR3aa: CASSFGGRGPLHF
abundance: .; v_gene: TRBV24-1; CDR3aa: CATNQGGSDTQYF
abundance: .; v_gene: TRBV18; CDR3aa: CASSPGTDNEQFF
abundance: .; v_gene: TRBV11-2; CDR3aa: CASSPGTSGEGGELFF
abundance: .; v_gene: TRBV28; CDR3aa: CASTKDGGAVTQYF
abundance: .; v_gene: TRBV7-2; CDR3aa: CASSLWTGTEQYF
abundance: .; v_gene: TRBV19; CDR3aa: CASRSRLDFYTEAFF
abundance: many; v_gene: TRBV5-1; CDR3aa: CASSLESSSYNSPLHF
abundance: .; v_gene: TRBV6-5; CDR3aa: CASSAMPSGNTIYF